This TCR beta chain is drawn from a study of cytomegalovirus exposure and HLA in healthy donors. Study as a whole: Genotyping of some 390 donors showed that approximately 83% belonged to the Caucasian-associated ancestry cluster. Findings and limits, study-wide: Rates of TCR association differed by HLA locus in a later analysis, with DRB1 highest and HLA-C lowest.

Germline CDR1 and CDR2: SGHNT and YYREEE (reference sequence). This CDR3 contains 14 residues. Trimming removed 0 bases at V and 4 bases at J, with 7 bases between. The PCR ran on 60 Vbeta and 13 Jbeta primers. Per the study methods: Later, some 75 million unique TCR beta chains were counted in an analysis, and roughly 11 million of them were shared. Here immunoSEQ multiplex PCR was the method, and the copy in TCRdb shows in-frame clones only, minus some. Clonal size and the V and J genes are those of that table, whereas D and trimming came from the DNA. The sample lists roughly 80,000 clones; about four fifths were seen once. On this clone: What it binds is unknown.

Sequencing was performed on PBMCs. The chain is built from TRBV5-4 and TRBJ2-2; perhaps TRBD1 as D (5 bases). The receptor's source is a man aged 40-50 years in good health and CMV-seronegative. The CDR3 spells CASSLEDSTGELFF. CDR3 DNA sequence: TGTGCCAGCAGCTTGGAAGACAGCACCGGGGAGCTGTTTTTT. Using reference TRBV5-4 and TRBJ2-2 for the parts outside the CDR3, the full variable domain is ETGVTQSPTHLIKTRGQQVTLRCSSQSGHNTVSWYQQALGQGPQFIFQYYREEENGRGNFPPRFSGLQFPNYSSELNVNALELDDSALYLCASSLEDSTGELFFGEGSRLTVL.